The clone carrying this TCR beta chain was found many times. Antigen specificity is unknown. The TCR library protocol attached unique molecular identifiers to the individual cDNA molecules. TCRdb recomputed calls from the 5' RACE reads with MiXCR, one row per CDR3 protein. The table records around 45,000 distinct CDR3 sequences, roughly 7% of them present only once. This specimen comes from a study of early T cells in non-severe SARS-CoV-2 infection. Study in general: The chains were unpaired, and the sequenced material was bulk RNA from unsorted whole blood.

Broader study findings: There was a bias toward anti-spike CD8 responses in VDJdb matching, which missed private and CD4 specificities.

This TCR derives from an adult who was a healthcare worker with PCR-confirmed SARS-CoV-2 infection or an uninfected control (not recorded which). The sample was whole blood.

The CDR3: CASSIGVPSYNEQFF. CDR3 bases: TGTGCCAGTAGTATAGGGGTTCCCTCCTACAATGAGCAGTTCTTC. The V and J genes are TRBV19 and TRBJ2-1; D not resolved. The CDR3 is made up of 15 amino acids. V gave up 1 base and J gave up 0 bases, with 7 bases separating them. CDR1 is LNHDA, CDR2 SQIVND, per germline (reference sequence).